This T cell receptor (beta chain) was identified in a study of blood T cell repertoires in COVID-19 (dated by TCRdb to between 2020 and 2021). About the study as a whole: Collaborator samples came from the United States, Italy and Spain and covered acute and convalescent phases of COVID-19. The prospective study material was composed of cDNA or gDNA derived from T cells, B-cell-depleted T cells, or PBMCs. Deeply sampled blood TCRbeta repertoires from subjects exposed to, actively infected with, or recovered from COVID-19 were included in the dataset. A freely available public database, intended as a resource for researchers studying the immune response to SARS-CoV-2, is where the repertoires were released. The samples were drawn from two sources: the first 160 participants of the ongoing ImmuneRACE study, and fewer than 1,500 subjects contributed by 6 global collaborators. The sample metadata nearly always contained a de-identified subject ID, COVID-19 status, age in years and sex. Where available, HLA class I and class II types were obtained from metadata supplied by the sample provider rather than from assay-based typing.

Note on this clone: The antigen it binds to is not known. Base qualities are not provided; no much larger clone lies one nucleotide away.

Beyond this particular receptor, the publication reports: Clinical and demographic metadata were provided uncurated, with the amount varying by source and participant.

V is pared back by 6 bases and J by 1 base, with 13 bases lying between the germline termini. From its cysteine to its phenylalanine, the CDR3 spans 14 amino acids. Of all the DNA, just the CDR3 is kept, 42 bases in frame from base 1. CDR1 MNHEY and CDR2 SVGAGI were looked up in the germline V gene. One collaborating source in Seattle enrolled patients during active infection and followed them longitudinally through the course of disease. Collaborating institutions collected whole blood in K2EDTA tubes following their own protocols. For TCRbeta analysis, collaborators shipped samples as frozen whole blood, isolated PBMCs, or DNA extracted from either of those sample types. TCRbeta CDR3 regions were amplified from genomic DNA using the immunoSEQ Assay, a bias-controlled multiplex PCR. Per the original workflow: The number of nucleated cells in each sample was estimated by amplification of reference gene primers within the assay. To quantify the absolute abundance of each unique TCRbeta CDR3 rearrangement, sequence reads were collapsed and filtered. For each sample, productive Simpson clonality was calculated as the square root of Simpson's diversity index across productive rearrangements. TCRdb limited this immuneACCESS table to in-frame rearrangements with V and J called. A share of clones is missing; checked studies link under half to unresolved V genes, and the rest is unexplained. V and J calls and clone size are copied from that table; D and trimming were computed from the DNA. The sample profile shows around 150,000 clones; 92% of them were found once. The ten largest clonotypes hold approximately 4.8% of the sample.

This sequence originates from a man aged 25-40 years with COVID-19, enrolled during active disease. The chain is made from TRBV6-5 and TRBJ2-7; D gene: possibly TRBD2, on 5 matching bases. Material for sequencing was peripheral blood. The CDR3 region has the sequence CASSPTGESYEQYF. The DNA sequence reads TGTGCCAGCAGCCCCACCGGGGAATCCTACGAGCAGTACTTC.